This T cell receptor beta chain is drawn from a study of cytomegalovirus exposure and HLA in healthy donors. Findings and limits, study-wide: Analysis was carried out at a later point, and it linked a missense DCLRE1C variant to TCR beta V- and J-gene trimming. Analyzed later, association rates of TCRs varied across HLA loci, with DRB1 most and HLA-C fewest. Reports indicated that the classifier achieved high specificity and sensitivity in diagnosing cytomegalovirus status. A prior analysis recorded that most TCR beta V segments were productive about 87% or about 30% of the time.

CDR3 length: 18 residues. Germline V CDR1 and CDR2: MGHRA, YSYEKL. V dropped 6 bases and J dropped 1; count of bases not matched to a gene: 12. Remarks on this clone: The antigen is undetermined.

The primer mix had 60 Vbeta and 13 Jbeta primers. The repertoire was sequenced with immunoSEQ multiplex PCR; TCRdb's copy has only in-frame clones and lacks some. The table lists about 160,000 clones, approximately 80% of them singletons. The receptor's source is a male donor in good health and CMV-seropositive. This chain uses TRBV4-1 with TRBJ2-6; 7 positions agree with TRBD1. Source material: PBMCs. The CDR3 sequence is CASRRDGTVLSGANVLTF. The CDR3 DNA sequence: TGCGCCAGCAGACGCGACGGGACAGTTTTGTCTGGGGCCAACGTCCTGACTTTC.